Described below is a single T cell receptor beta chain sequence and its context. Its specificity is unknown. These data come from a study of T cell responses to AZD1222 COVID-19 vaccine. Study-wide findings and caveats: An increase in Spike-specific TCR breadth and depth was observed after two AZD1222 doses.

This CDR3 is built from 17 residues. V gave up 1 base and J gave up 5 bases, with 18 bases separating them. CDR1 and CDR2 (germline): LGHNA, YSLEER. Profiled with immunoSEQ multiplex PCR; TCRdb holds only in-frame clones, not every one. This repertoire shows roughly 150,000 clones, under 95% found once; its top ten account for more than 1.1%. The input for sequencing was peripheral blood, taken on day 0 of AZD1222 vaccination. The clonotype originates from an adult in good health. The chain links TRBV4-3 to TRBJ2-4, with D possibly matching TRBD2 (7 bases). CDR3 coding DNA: TGCGCCAGCAGCCAAGGTCCTGGGAGGGAGGGGGAAAACATTCAGTACTTC. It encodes CASSQGPGREGENIQYF.